This T cell receptor beta chain was obtained from a study of control samples from healthy donors and cancer patients. The germline gives CDR1 MNHNY, CDR2 SVGAGI (reference sequence). This CDR3 has 17 residues. The junction had 6 bases not matched to a gene; V was cut back by 5 bases and J by 0 bases. The method was immunoSEQ multiplex PCR; TCRdb's version includes in-frame clones alone and lacks a portion of them. The sample has roughly 130,000 clones; approximately 90% are singletons. The clonotype comes from a young man in good health. The chain has TRBV6-6 and TRBJ1-5, with TRBD1 matching over 11 bases. Material: blood. The CDR3 DNA reads TGTGCCAGCAGTCCCGGACAGGGGGCCTATAGCAATCAGCCCCAGCATTTT. This codes for CASSPGQGAYSNQPQHF.